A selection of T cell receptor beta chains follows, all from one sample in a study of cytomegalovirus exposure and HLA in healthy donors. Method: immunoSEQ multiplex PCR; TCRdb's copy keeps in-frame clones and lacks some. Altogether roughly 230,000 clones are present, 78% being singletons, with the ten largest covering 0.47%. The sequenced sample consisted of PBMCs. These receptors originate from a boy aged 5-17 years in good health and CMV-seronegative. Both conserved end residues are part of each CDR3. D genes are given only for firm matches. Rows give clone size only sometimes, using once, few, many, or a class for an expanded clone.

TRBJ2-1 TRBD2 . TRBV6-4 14 TGTGCCAGCAGCGACGGACTAGCGTCTGGTGAGCAGTTCTTC CASSDGLASGEQFF
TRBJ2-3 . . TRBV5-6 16 TGTGCCAGCAGCTTTTCCACGGGAGAAGGTACAGATACGCAGTATTTT CASSFSTGEGTDTQYF
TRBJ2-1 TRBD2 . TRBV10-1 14 TGCGCCAGCAGTGGGGGACTAGCGGACAATGAGCAGTTCTTC CASSGGLADNEQFF
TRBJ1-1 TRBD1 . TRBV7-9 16 TGTGCCAGCAGCTCCGAGACAGGGGGATCGGACACTGAAGCTTTCTTT CASSSETGGSDTEAFF
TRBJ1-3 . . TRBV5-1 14 TGCGCCAGCAGCTTCCCCGAAGAGGGAAACACCATATATTTT CASSFPEEGNTIYF
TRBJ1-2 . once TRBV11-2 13 TGTGCCAGCAGCTTTAGCGTATACTATGGCTACACCTTC CASSFSVYYGYTF
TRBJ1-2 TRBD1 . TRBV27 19 TGTGCCAGCAGTTTATCGATCCGGGACAGCCTTACTTCACCCTATGGCTACACCTTC CASSLSIRDSLTSPYGYTF
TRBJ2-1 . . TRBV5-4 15 TGTGCCAGCAGCACCCAGCGGGCGGATTACAATGAGCAGTTCTTC CASSTQRADYNEQFF
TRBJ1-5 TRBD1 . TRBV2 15 TGTGCCAGCAGTGGTGACAGGGGGATGTCTCAGCCCCAGCATTTT CASSGDRGMSQPQHF
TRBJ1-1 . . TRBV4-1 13 TGCGCCAGCCGCACGGGGGGAGGCACTGAAGCTTTCTTT CASRTGGGTEAFF
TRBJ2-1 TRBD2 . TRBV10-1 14 TGCGCCAGCAGTAGCCTAGCGGGATACAATGAGCAGTTCTTC CASSSLAGYNEQFF
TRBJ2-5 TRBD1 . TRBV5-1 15 TGCGCCAGCAGCGCTTACAGGGGGCTACGGGAGACCCAGTACTTC CASSAYRGLRETQYF
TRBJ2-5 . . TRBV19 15 TGTGCCAGTAGTCCCGGATGGACAGAAGAAGAGACCCAGTACTTC CASSPGWTEEETQYF
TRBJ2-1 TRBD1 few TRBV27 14 TGTGCCAGCAGTAAGGGGACAGCGTACAATGAGCAGTTCTTC CASSKGTAYNEQFF
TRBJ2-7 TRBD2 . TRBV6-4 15 TGTGCCAGCAGTCTATTAGCGGGAGGCAAGTACGAGCAGTACTTC CASSLLAGGKYEQYF
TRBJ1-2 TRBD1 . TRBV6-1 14 TGTGCCAGCGCACTGGACAGGGGTAACTATGGCTACACCTTC CASALDRGNYGYTF
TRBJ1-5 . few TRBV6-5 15 TGTGCCAGCAGTTACTCGATGGGGGGGGTGGTCAGAGGCCATTTT CASSYSMGGVVRGHF
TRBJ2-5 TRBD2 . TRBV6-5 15 TGTGCCAGCAGTTCTCTTAGCGGGGCTTGGGAATCCCAGTACTTC CASSSLSGAWESQYF
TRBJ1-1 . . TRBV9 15 TGTGCCAGCAGCGAGATACAGGAACCCAACACTGAAGCTTTCTTT CASSEIQEPNTEAFF
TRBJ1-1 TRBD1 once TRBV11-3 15 TGTGCCAGCAGCCGCCAGGGGGCTTTAGGCACTGAAGCTTTCTTT CASSRQGALGTEAFF
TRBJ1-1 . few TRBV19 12 TGTGCCAGTAGTCGTACTAACTGTGAAGCTTTCTTT CASSRTNCEAFF
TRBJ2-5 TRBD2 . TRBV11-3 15 TGTGCCAGCAGCCAAACCGGGAGGCCCCGGGAGACCCAGTACTTC CASSQTGRPRETQYF
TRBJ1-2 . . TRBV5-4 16 TGTGCCAGCAGCTTTAAAGGCGGGCAGGGGAACTATGGCTACACCTTC CASSFKGGQGNYGYTF
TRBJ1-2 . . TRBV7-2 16 TGTGCCAGCAGCTCAATCCAGGGAGCGGGTAACTATGGCTACACCTTC CASSSIQGAGNYGYTF
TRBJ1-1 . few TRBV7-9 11 TGTGCCAGCAGCTTACTCACTGAAGCTTTCTTT CASSLLTEAFF
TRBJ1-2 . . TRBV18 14 TGTGCCAGCTCATCTCTCAGGGGTGGAGCTGGCTACACCTTC CASSSLRGGAGYTF
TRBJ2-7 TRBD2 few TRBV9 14 TGTGCCAGCAGCGAAGAGCGGGAGGGCAACGAGCAGTACTTC CASSEEREGNEQYF
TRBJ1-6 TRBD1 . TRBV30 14 TGTGCCTGGAGTGATAACAGGGGAAGCTCACCCCTCCACTTT CAWSDNRGSSPLHF
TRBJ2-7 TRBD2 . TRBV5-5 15 TGTGCCAGCAGCTTAGTAGCGGGGGACCGCTACGAGCAGTACTTC CASSLVAGDRYEQYF
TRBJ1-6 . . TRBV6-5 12 TGTGCCAGCAGTTACGGGCTCGGGAGCCTCCACTTT CASSYGLGSLHF
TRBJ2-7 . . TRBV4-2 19 TGTGCCAGCAGCCAAGAGAACACTTTTATGTGGGGGGGCAGCAACGAGCAGTACTTC CASSQENTFMWGGSNEQYF
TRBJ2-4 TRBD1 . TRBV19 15 TGTGCCAGTAGTATAACAGGGGTAGCCAAAAACATTCAGTACTTC CASSITGVAKNIQYF
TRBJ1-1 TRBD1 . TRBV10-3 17 TGTGCCATCGGCAAACCGGGACAGCTCCCCCTGAACACTGAAGCTTTCTTT CAIGKPGQLPLNTEAFF
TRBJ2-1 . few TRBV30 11 TGTGCCTGGACCGTGGGGAGTAAGCAGTTCTTC CAWTVGSKQFF
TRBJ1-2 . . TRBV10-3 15 TGTGCCATCACCTTAGGGTTGGGGCATAACTATGGCTACACCTTC CAITLGLGHNYGYTF
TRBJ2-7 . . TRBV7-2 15 TGTGCCAGCAGCCCCTTCCCCAGGGCTGGTTACGAGCAGTACTTC CASSPFPRAGYEQYF
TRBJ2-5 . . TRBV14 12 TGTGCCAGCAGCCAAGCTCGAGAGACCCAGTACTTC CASSQARETQYF
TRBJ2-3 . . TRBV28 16 TGTGCCAGCAGCCTCTTGGGGCGGGGACCCACAGATACGCAGTATTTT CASSLLGRGPTDTQYF
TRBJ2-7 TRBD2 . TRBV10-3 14 TGTGCCATCAGTCTCGAAGCGGGAGCACGGGAGCAGTACTTC CAISLEAGAREQYF